This passage covers 12 T cell receptor beta chains from one sample sequenced in a study of blood T cell repertoires in COVID-19 (TCRdb year 2020). The library was built by means of the immunoSEQ multiplex PCR assay. TCRdb carries this immuneACCESS record with in-frame sequences only. Its versions omit some clonotypes, under half of them owing to an unresolved V gene in the studies checked, with the rest unexplained. The sample table records 120,000 or so clones; 65% to 90% of these occur just once. In total, the top ten clones hold about 7% of the sample. The material sequenced was peripheral blood. The receptors were gathered from a man older than 75 with active or convalescent COVID-19.

This clone was seen once. V usage is TRBV4-1 and J usage is TRBJ1-1; D might be TRBD1 (5 bases). This CDR3 region has 15 residues. V was clipped by 5 bases and J by 4 bases, with 17 bases between them. Germline loops: CDR1 MGHRA, CDR2 YSYEKL. In DNA, the CDR3 is TGCGCCAGCAGCTTAGACCCGGACCAGGGCACTGAAGCTTTCTTT. Translating it yields CASSLDPDQGTEAFF.

The V and J genes are TRBV19 and TRBJ2-7; TRBD2 agrees at 7 bases. The CDR3 loop spans 17 amino acids. The germline V gene encodes CDR1 LNHDA and CDR2 SQIVND (reference sequence). Trimming at V came to 1 base and at J to 2 bases, leaving 11 bases not matched to a gene. CDR3 DNA sequence: TGTGCCAGTAGTATAGCGTCAACTAGCGTAAGACCCTACGAGCAGTACTTC. As protein: CASSIASTSVRPYEQYF.

This clone was recorded only once. This rearrangement joins TRBV12-5 to TRBJ1-3, with D unclear. The CDR3 sequence is 14 residues long. Trimming took 8 bases from V and 0 from J, leaving 11 bases between them. In germline, CDR1 is LGHNT, CDR2 FRNRAP. The CDR3 sequence: CASRTGNSGNTIYF. The CDR3 DNA sequence: TGTGCTAGTAGGACGGGAAACTCTGGAAACACCATATATTTT. Variable domain in full (rest from reference TRBV12-5 and TRBJ1-3): DARVTQTPRHKVTEMGQEVTMRCQPILGHNTVFWYRQTMMQGLELLAYFRNRAPLDDSGMPKDRFSAEMPDATLATLKIQPSEPRDSAVYFCASRTGNSGNTIYFGEGSWLTVV.

The chain joins TRBV7-2 to TRBJ1-5; D not certain. The CDR3 extends over 15 amino acids. CDR1 and CDR2 (germline): SGHTA, FQGNSA. The V and J ends lost 5 bases and 0 bases respectively, with 11 bases between them. The CDR3 region is CASSLRVPSNQPQHF. CDR3 in DNA: TGTGCCAGCAGCCTGAGGGTCCCTAGCAATCAGCCCCAGCATTTT.

This chain uses TRBV5-6 with TRBJ2-7, with 8 bases that match TRBD1. With 3 bases clipped from V and 7 bases from J, the junction kept 12 bases outside the gene matches. The germline V gene encodes CDR1 SGHDT and CDR2 YYEEEE. The CDR3 loop spans 15 amino acids. The CDR3 DNA reads as TGTGCCAGCAGCTGGGGGGTCCAGGGGGCTGATGAGCAGTACTTC. Translating it yields CASSWGVQGADEQYF.

The genes are TRBV6-2 or TRBV6-3 and TRBJ1-5; 10 nucleotides align to TRBD1. From germline, CDR1 is MNHEY and CDR2 SVGEGT. The ends lost 0 bases at V and 6 bases at J; junction bases unmatched: 5. The CDR3 sequence is 16 residues long. The CDR3 bases are TGTGCCAGCAGTTACTCCCGACAGGGGGCCTCTCAGCCCCAGCATTTT. This gives the protein CASSYSRQGASQPQHF.

Many counts were recorded for this clone. In nucleotides, the CDR3 is TGTGCCAGCAGACGCACATGGACTACTGAAGCTTTCTTT. Translation gives CASRRTWTTEAFF. V usage is TRBV27 and J usage is TRBJ1-1; D remains ambiguous. Trimming shortened V by 6 bases and J by 5 bases, and 13 bases separated the two germline ends. The CDR3 is made up of 13 amino acids. CDR1 is MNHEY and CDR2 is SMNVEV in the germline V gene (reference sequence).

This clone was detected once. The chain has TRBV4-2 and TRBJ2-7; 11 nucleotides agree with TRBD1. Germline V CDR1 and CDR2: LGHNA, YNFKEQ. The length of the CDR3 is 15 residues. Trimming at V came to 3 bases and at J to 3 bases, leaving 4 bases not matched to a gene. The CDR3 DNA sequence: TGTGCCAGCAGCCAGGACGGGACAGGGGGCTACGAGCAGTACTTC. It yields the protein CASSQDGTGGYEQYF.

This chain uses TRBV5-6 with TRBJ2-7, with TRBD2 matching 11 bases. With V trimmed by 5 bases and J by 2 bases, 6 bases remained unmatched. This CDR3 contains 15 residues. Germline CDR1 is SGHDT and CDR2 is YYEEEE. The CDR3 DNA reads TGTGCCAGCAGTCTGGGACTAGCGGAAACCTACGAGCAGTACTTC. It codes for CASSLGLAETYEQYF.

This chain uses TRBV24-1 with TRBJ1-5; tentative D call: TRBD1 (5 bases). CDR1 and CDR2 from the germline V gene are KGHDR and SFDVKD. This CDR3 is 16 amino acids long. Trimming removed 4 bases at V and 2 bases at J, with 14 bases between. The CDR3 is CATSERGRPGNQPQHF. The CDR3 DNA is TGTGCCACCAGTGAACGGGGGAGGCCTGGCAATCAGCCCCAGCATTTT.

V is TRBV5-1 and J is TRBJ1-1, with TRBD1 matching over 7 bases. The CDR3 is 13 residues long. Trimming at V came to 5 bases and at J to 4 bases, leaving 5 bases not matched to a gene. CDR1 and CDR2 (germline): SGHRS, YFSETQ. CDR3 DNA: TGCGCCAGCAGTCCACAGGGGTTCACTGAAGCTTTCTTT. Protein product: CASSPQGFTEAFF.

The V gene is TRBV30, the J gene TRBJ1-2; D remains ambiguous. The germline V and J ends were trimmed by 5 bases and 4 bases, with 14 bases remaining between them. Germline loops: CDR1 GTSNPN, CDR2 SVGIG (reference sequence). The CDR3 covers 13 residues. The CDR3 sequence: CAWSQGLSYGYTF. CDR3 bases: TGTGCCTGGTCCCAAGGACTGAGCTATGGCTACACCTTC.